Listed here are 2 T cell receptor beta chains from one sample, sequenced in a study of STAT3 mutations in large granular lymphocyte leukemia. Study conclusions and caveats: At least one immunodominant TCR beta clonotype appeared in every T-cell large granular lymphocyte leukemia patient.

Antigens for these TCRs are unknown. Clones were sequenced by immunoSEQ multiplex PCR, and TCRdb holds only the in-frame ones, with some missing. Of some 10,000 clones in the sample, 45% to 65% were seen once. The sequenced sample consisted of peripheral blood mononuclear cells. Receptors were obtained from a boy between 5 and 17 years old with T-cell large granular lymphocyte leukemia. Some clones in this sample may be carry-over from other donors' samples.

The chain uses TRBV6-4 and TRBJ2-6, with D perhaps TRBD1 (5 bases). Trimming took off 0 bases at V and 1 base at J, with 10 bases between the two ends. The CDR3 spans 17 residues. CDR1 and CDR2 from the germline V gene are MRHNA and SNTAGT. CDR3 protein: CASSDSTAGSGANVLTF. CDR3 bases: TGTGCCAGCAGTGACTCGACCGCAGGGTCTGGGGCCAACGTCCTGACTTTC.

This clone was counted once. This chain joins TRBV29-1 and TRBJ2-7; D is possibly TRBD1 (5 bases). The CDR3 totals 11 residues. V was pared by 7 bases and J by 5 bases, with 12 bases between. Germline CDR1 is SQVTM and CDR2 is ANQGSEA. The CDR3: CSAWTQNEQYF. CDR3 sequence (DNA): TGCAGCGCCTGGACACAAAACGAGCAGTACTTC.